The T cell receptor beta chain under discussion was sequenced for a study of cytomegalovirus exposure and HLA in healthy donors. Germline V gene lookup returns CDR1 PRHDT and CDR2 FYEKMQ (reference sequence). The V gene end was trimmed by 1 base and the J gene end by 7 bases; junction bases not matched to a gene: 3. The CDR3 is 14 residues long. The PCR was carried out with 60 Vbeta primers and 13 Jbeta primers. The protocol was immunoSEQ multiplex PCR, while the TCRdb copy is restricted to in-frame clones and leaves out a portion. The data contain 150,000 to 200,000 clones, about 10% of them seen just once; the ten biggest clones take up 1% to 1.5%. Details on this clone: The antigen is undetermined.

Study-level results: Reportedly, HLA-A and HLA-B alleles of most subjects were accurately predicted from TCR beta. V segments that were indistinguishable, TRBV6-2 and TRBV6-3 among them, were omitted from analysis. Some TCR beta chains (approximately 180 of them) were listed as cytomegalovirus-associated. In a later analysis, TCR beta V- and J-gene trimming showed a link to a missense DCLRE1C variant.

Source material: PBMCs. This sequence joins TRBV13 and TRBJ2-1, with 8 nucleotides matching TRBD2. The source is a woman aged 30 to 39 in good health and CMV-seropositive. DNA for the CDR3: TGTGCCAGCAGCTTAGAAGGGACTAGGAATGAGCAGTTCTTC. Translation: CASSLEGTRNEQFF.